This T cell receptor (beta chain) comes out of a study of CD8 T cells in ankylosing spondylitis. General study results and limits: Clones tied to disease were said to be significantly enriched in matched ankylosing spondylitis synovial fluid.

Quantitative 5'-RACE with molecular barcodes produced the TCR beta libraries. A single record per CDR3 protein comes from TCRdb applying MiXCR to the 5' RACE reads. Of 200,000 to 250,000 distinct CDR3 sequences in the sample, 9.5% to 12% were seen once. The ends were cut back, 3 bases at V and 8 bases at J, with 17 bases in the middle. This CDR3 region has 15 residues. This clonotype was detected ten times or more. Its antigen is as yet unknown. The material sequenced was blood, either unsorted or a sorted T cell fraction (not recorded which). This TCR was sampled from a male donor with ankylosing spondylitis or in good health (not recorded which). The rearrangement links TRBV12-3 or TRBV12-4 to TRBJ2-1, with D perhaps matching TRBD1 or TRBD2 (5 bases each). The CDR3 is CASSFAGSGRDEQFF. The CDR3 bases are TGTGCCAGCAGTTTCGCGGGCTCCGGCAGGGATGAGCAGTTCTTC.